These 27 T cell receptor beta chains came from one sample sequenced in a study of relationships among human T cell subsets. After negative selection with anti-CD4 multisort beads, CD8+ T cells were positively selected with anti-CD8 beads. From mRNA, alpha and beta CDR3 regions were amplified using semiquantitative ARM-PCR. Tagged nested gene-specific primers were used first, then communal superprimers amplified exponentially. Via MiXCR, TCRdb re-called the multiplex PCR reads, giving one row per CDR3 protein. The sample has under 6,500 distinct CDR3 sequences; about 59% are singletons. Sequenced sample: CD8+ T cells sorted from blood. These receptors were taken from a man aged 35 to 55 in good health.

The chain couples TRBV28 to TRBJ2-7, with 10 bases matching TRBD2. The V gene's germline CDR1 is MDHEN and CDR2 SYDVKM. Trimming took 6 bases from V and 1 from J; bases not matched to a gene: 6. The CDR3 totals 15 residues. The CDR3 coding sequence is TGTGCCAGCAGCGGGGGACTAGCGAGTTCCTACGAGCAGTACTTC. This translates into CASSGGLASSYEQYF.

The chain carries TRBV4-1 and TRBJ2-1; D is unclear. The CDR3 extends over 14 amino acids. Germline V gene data show CDR1 as MGHRA and CDR2 as YSYEKL. Trimming stripped 1 base from V and 2 bases from J, with 6 bases between. As DNA, the CDR3 is TGCGCCAGCAGCCAAGGGGTGACCTACAATGAGCAGTTCTTC. This codes for CASSQGVTYNEQFF.

CDR3 sequence: CASSLGLISGNTIYF. CDR3 in DNA: TGTGCCAGCAGCTTGGGTCTCATCTCTGGAAACACCATATATTTT. This rearrangement joins TRBV5-6 to TRBJ1-3; no definite D call. With 0 bases removed from V and 0 bases from J, the gap between germline ends came to 7 bases. Germline V gene sequence: CDR1 SGHDT, CDR2 YYEEEE. The CDR3 has 15 amino acids.

This chain links TRBV13 with TRBJ2-1; 12 bases are a match to TRBD2. In germline, CDR1 is PRHDT, CDR2 FYEKMQ (reference sequence). V trimming: 5 bases; J trimming: 0 bases; junction bases outside the gene matches: 11. This CDR3 spans 19 amino acids. In DNA form, the CDR3 reads TGTGCCAGCAGCCCCTGGGGGGCTAGCGGGAGGGCCTCCTACAATGAGCAGTTCTTC. This translates into CASSPWGASGRASYNEQFF. The entire variable domain, with the rest obtained from reference TRBV13 and TRBJ2-1, is as follows: AAGVIQSPRHLIKEKRETATLKCYPIPRHDTVYWYQQGPGQDPQFLISFYEKMQSDKGSIPDRFSAQQFSDYHSELNMSSLELGDSALYFCASSPWGASGRASYNEQFFGPGTRLTVL.

The V call is TRBV4-1, the J call TRBJ2-1, with TRBD1 as a possible D gene (6 bases). This CDR3 is 14 amino acids long. The V gene's germline CDR1 is MGHRA and CDR2 YSYEKL. The V end lost 6 bases, the J end lost 3 bases, and 12 bases lay between the germline ends. CDR3 DNA sequence: TGCGCCAGCAGACCCGGGACATTCTACAATGAGCAGTTCTTC. It translates to CASRPGTFYNEQFF.

In this sample, this clonotype turned up a few times. The rearrangement joins TRBV11-2 to TRBJ2-7; D unclear. Trimming left V 2 bases short and J 7 bases short, with 9 bases between. CDR1 SGHAT and CDR2 FQNNGV come from the germline V gene. CDR3 length: 12 residues. The CDR3 DNA reads as TGTGCCAGCAGCTTAAGTAAGGCGGAGCAGTACTTC. Its protein product is CASSLSKAEQYF.

The chain joins TRBV24-1 to TRBJ2-1, with D possibly being TRBD2 (6 bases). The V end was cut by 5 bases, the J end by 8 bases, with 12 bases between. The CDR3 is 13 residues long. CDR1 is KGHDR and CDR2 is SFDVKD in the germline V gene. This CDR3 reads CATSARELDEQFF. CDR3 DNA sequence: TGTGCCACCAGTGCCCGGGAGTTAGATGAGCAGTTCTTC.

This chain joins TRBV28 and TRBJ1-5; TRBD1 agrees at 7 bases. The V gene end was trimmed by 5 bases and the J gene end by 3 bases; junction bases not matched to a gene: 7. Germline CDR1 reads MDHEN; CDR2 reads SYDVKM. The CDR3 sequence is 15 residues long. CDR3 amino acids: CASSPDRSYNQPQHF. The CDR3 DNA follows: TGTGCCAGCAGTCCGGACAGGTCCTACAATCAGCCCCAGCATTTT.

This chain joins TRBV5-1 and TRBJ2-3; D gene ambiguous. Per germline, CDR1 SGHRS and CDR2 YFSETQ. The V end was cut by 6 bases, the J end by 0 bases, with 5 bases between. The length of the CDR3 is 12 residues. The CDR3 DNA is TGCGCCAGCACCTCTAGCACAGATACGCAGTATTTT. Encoded protein: CASTSSTDTQYF.

In this sample, this clonotype is medium-sized. The chain has TRBV4-2 and TRBJ2-1; 11 nucleotides align to TRBD2. The CDR3 loop spans 19 amino acids. The germline CDR1 and CDR2 sequences are LGHNA and YNFKEQ. V trimming: 0 bases; J trimming: 5 bases; junction bases outside the gene matches: 12. CDR3 amino acids: CASSQEAIPGTSGNNEQFF. As DNA, the CDR3 is TGTGCCAGCAGCCAAGAGGCCATACCCGGGACTAGCGGAAACAATGAGCAGTTCTTC.

This sequence joins TRBV6-1 and TRBJ2-1, with 9 positions matching TRBD1. Germline-derived CDR1 and CDR2 are MNHNS and SASEGT. This CDR3 spans 20 amino acids. J gave up 4 bases and V 3 bases, and 19 bases lay outside the gene matches. DNA of the CDR3: TGTGCCAGCAGTGAGACGACAGGGGGGAGAAGCAGGAATCGTTACAATGAGCAGTTCTTC. This codes for CASSETTGGRSRNRYNEQFF.

The rearrangement joins TRBV28 to TRBJ2-5; 10 nucleotides agree with TRBD2. J was trimmed by 7 bases and V by 5 bases; bases with no gene match: 10. CDR3 length equals 15 residues. Per the germline V gene, CDR1 is MDHEN and CDR2 is SYDVKM. The DNA for the CDR3 is TGTGCCAGCAGTCCTCTGACTAGCGGGTCGGGGACCCAGTACTTC. Protein: CASSPLTSGSGTQYF. The full variable domain, its missing parts supplied by reference TRBV28 and TRBJ2-5, is DVKVTQSSRYLVKRTGEKVFLECVQDMDHENMFWYRQDPGLGLRLIYFSYDVKMKEKGDIPEGYSVSREKKERFSLILESASTNQTSMYLCASSPLTSGSGTQYFGPGTRLLVL.

This clonotype has only a few counts. CDR3 amino acids: CASSPRVSYEQYF. The DNA for the CDR3 is TGTGCCAGCAGCCCCAGGGTCTCCTACGAGCAGTACTTC. The chain recombines TRBV28 with TRBJ2-7; D is perhaps TRBD1 (5 bases). The CDR3 extends over 13 amino acids. V gave up 6 bases and J gave up 0 bases, with 9 bases separating them. Germline values: CDR1 MDHEN, CDR2 SYDVKM. The full variable domain, rest sourced from reference TRBV28 and TRBJ2-7, is DVKVTQSSRYLVKRTGEKVFLECVQDMDHENMFWYRQDPGLGLRLIYFSYDVKMKEKGDIPEGYSVSREKKERFSLILESASTNQTSMYLCASSPRVSYEQYFGPGTRLTVT.

V is TRBV13 and J is TRBJ2-2; D is unresolved. Trimming removed 5 bases at V and 8 bases at J, with 9 bases between. The CDR3 has 12 amino acids. Germline V gene sequence: CDR1 PRHDT, CDR2 FYEKMQ (reference sequence). DNA for the CDR3: TGTGCCAGCAGCCGAGATTCAGGGGAGCTGTTTTTT. It encodes CASSRDSGELFF.

The genes are TRBV11-2 and TRBJ2-1; no definite D call. Trimming pared 6 bases from V and 9 bases from J, leaving 12 bases between. The V gene's germline CDR1 is SGHAT and CDR2 FQNNGV. The CDR3 sequence is 12 residues long. The CDR3 reads CASSPMGFEQFF. The CDR3 DNA sequence: TGTGCCAGCAGTCCTATGGGCTTTGAGCAGTTCTTC.

The chain employs TRBV28 and TRBJ2-7; TRBD2 is a possible D gene (5 bases). The CDR3 is 14 amino acids. Germline V lookup: CDR1 MDHEN, CDR2 SYDVKM. V was shortened by 5 bases and J by 3 bases, with 14 bases between the two germline ends. The CDR3 DNA reads TGTGCCAGCAGTCAGGTTGGAGGCTACTACGAGCAGTACTTC. Translating it yields CASSQVGGYYEQYF.

V is TRBV5-1 and J is TRBJ1-1; 10 nucleotides agree with TRBD1. Germline trimming cut 3 bases from V and 1 base from J; bases unmatched to any gene: 0. CDR1 and CDR2 (germline): SGHRS, YFSETQ. This CDR3 has 14 residues. CDR3 amino acids: CASSWTGGNTEAFF. CDR3 nucleotide sequence: TGCGCCAGCAGCTGGACAGGGGGGAACACTGAAGCTTTCTTT. The whole variable domain, filled in from reference TRBV5-1 and TRBJ1-1, reads KAGVTQTPRYLIKTRGQQVTLSCSPISGHRSVSWYQQTPGQGLQFLFEYFSETQRNKGNFPGRFSGRQFSNSRSEMNVSTLELGDSALYLCASSWTGGNTEAFFGQGTRLTVV.

CDR3 amino acids: CASSSGHAQETQYF. The CDR3 nucleotides are TGTGCCAGCAGTTCCGGACACGCACAAGAGACCCAGTACTTC. This chain uses TRBV28 with TRBJ2-5; tentative D call: TRBD1 (5 bases). Germline V gene lookup returns CDR1 MDHEN and CDR2 SYDVKM. This CDR3 comprises 14 residues. Trimming left V 4 bases short and J 2 bases short, with 11 bases between.

This clonotype was found once. The rearrangement joins TRBV10-1 to TRBJ2-1; D gene ambiguous. V lost 0 bases and J lost 10, with 4 bases in between. The CDR3 is made up of 11 amino acids. Germline-derived CDR1 and CDR2 are WNHNN and SYGVQD (reference sequence). The CDR3, as DNA: TGCGCCAGCAGTGAGTCGTTAGAGCAGTTCTTC. Residues: CASSESLEQFF.

This chain joins TRBV7-8 and TRBJ2-7; 11 bases line up with TRBD1. Germline V gene sequence: CDR1 SGHVS, CDR2 FQNEAQ. The CDR3 totals 15 residues. V dropped 1 base and J dropped 6; count of bases not matched to a gene: 5. In DNA form, the CDR3 reads TGTGCCAGCAGCTTAGAAGCCGGGACAGGGGGCGAGCAGTACTTC. Translated: CASSLEAGTGGEQYF.

The chain links TRBV11-2 to TRBJ2-3; perhaps TRBD2 as D (6 bases). The CDR3 contains 14 residues. Trimming shortened V by 4 bases and J by 2 bases, and 10 bases separated the two germline ends. Germline V gene sequence: CDR1 SGHAT, CDR2 FQNNGV. CDR3 sequence reads: CASSYSGSTDTQYF. DNA for the CDR3: TGTGCCAGCAGCTACAGCGGGTCCACAGATACGCAGTATTTT.

The chain joins TRBV29-1 to TRBJ2-7; D possibly matches TRBD1 or TRBD2 (6 bases each). The germline V gene encodes CDR1 SQVTM and CDR2 ANQGSEA. V was clipped by 6 bases and J by 6 bases, with 21 bases between them. The CDR3 totals 14 residues. For the CDR3, the DNA is TGCAGCGTCTCTGGCGGGGCAGGGGCCAGCGAGCAGTACTTC. Its protein is CSVSGGAGASEQYF.

The chain recombines TRBV7-9 with TRBJ2-5; TRBD1 or TRBD2 may be the D gene (6 bases each). The length of the CDR3 is 15 residues. The germline V gene has CDR1 SEHNR and CDR2 FQNEAQ (reference sequence). Trimming stripped 5 bases from V and 5 bases from J, with 18 bases between. The CDR3 spells CASSPRSGEEETQYF. The CDR3, as DNA: TGTGCCAGCAGCCCCCGTTCAGGGGAGGAGGAGACCCAGTACTTC.

This chain links TRBV28 with TRBJ1-1; D might be TRBD1 (6 bases). The V gene lost 6 bases and the J gene lost 8 bases, with 13 bases spanning the gap. Germline CDR1 is MDHEN and CDR2 is SYDVKM. The CDR3 spans 12 residues. The CDR3 loop reads CASRAGQLEAFF. In DNA form, the CDR3 reads TGTGCCAGCAGGGCGGGACAATTGGAAGCTTTCTTT. Drawing the rest from reference TRBV28 and TRBJ1-1, the complete variable domain is DVKVTQSSRYLVKRTGEKVFLECVQDMDHENMFWYRQDPGLGLRLIYFSYDVKMKEKGDIPEGYSVSREKKERFSLILESASTNQTSMYLCASRAGQLEAFFGQGTRLTVV.

This clonotype appeared a single time. The V gene is TRBV5-1, the J gene TRBJ2-1, with D perhaps matching TRBD1 or TRBD2 (5 bases each). This CDR3 contains 15 residues. V was clipped by 6 bases and J by 4 bases, with 17 bases between them. Germline V gene lookup returns CDR1 SGHRS and CDR2 YFSETQ. CDR3 residues: CASTGPEAGYNEQFF. In DNA form, the CDR3 reads TGCGCCAGCACAGGGCCTGAGGCGGGTTACAATGAGCAGTTCTTC. Together with reference TRBV5-1 and TRBJ2-1, the CDR3 gives the full variable domain: KAGVTQTPRYLIKTRGQQVTLSCSPISGHRSVSWYQQTPGQGLQFLFEYFSETQRNKGNFPGRFSGRQFSNSRSEMNVSTLELGDSALYLCASTGPEAGYNEQFFGPGTRLTVL.

The rearrangement uses TRBV11-2 and TRBJ2-5; TRBD1 matches at 9 bases. V shed 5 bases and J 7 bases; nucleotides not matched to a gene: 8. This CDR3 has 14 amino acids. Germline assignment: CDR1 SGHAT and CDR2 FQNNGV. CDR3 nucleotides: TGTGCCAGCAGCCCGTGGACAGGGGAAGGGACCCAGTACTTC. Its protein product is CASSPWTGEGTQYF.

This clonotype turned up a few times. The rearrangement joins TRBV28 to TRBJ2-1; D is uncertain. The germline V gene has CDR1 MDHEN and CDR2 SYDVKM. The V end was cut by 3 bases, the J end by 9 bases, with 9 bases between. The CDR3 consists of 12 residues. Here the CDR3 reads CASSLGSGEQFF. The CDR3 nucleotides are TGTGCCAGCAGTTTGGGGTCGGGTGAGCAGTTCTTC.